This passage covers 7 T cell receptor beta chains from one sample sequenced in a study of cytomegalovirus exposure and HLA in healthy donors. The PCR made use of 60 Vbeta and 13 Jbeta primers. Sequenced by immunoSEQ multiplex PCR; TCRdb stores in-frame clones only, minus some. The repertoire shows 140,000 to 150,000 clones; the top ten hold around 1.7%. The sample comprised PBMCs. The receptor source for this set is a woman between 50 and 59 years old in good health and CMV-seronegative.

The chain uses TRBV7-2 and TRBJ1-1; a possible D gene is TRBD1 (5 bases). V was shortened by 3 bases and J by 11 bases, with 19 bases between the two germline ends. This CDR3 has 14 residues. The germline V gene encodes CDR1 SGHTA and CDR2 FQGNSA. Here the CDR3 reads CASSFGLLAGRAFF. The DNA for the CDR3 is TGTGCCAGCAGCTTCGGGCTTTTAGCAGGGCGGGCTTTCTTT.

The chain has TRBV12-5 and TRBJ2-5, with unresolved D. Trimming removed 5 bases from V and 1 base from J, with 11 bases in between. The length of the CDR3 is 14 residues. Germline values: CDR1 LGHNT, CDR2 FRNRAP. CDR3 sequence (DNA): TGTGCTAGTGGTACCAACAGAGTCCAAGAGACCCAGTACTTC. Encoded protein: CASGTNRVQETQYF.

The rearrangement joins TRBV19 to TRBJ2-1, with 10 bases that match TRBD1. Looked up from germline, CDR1 is LNHDA and CDR2 is SQIVND (reference sequence). The CDR3 is 14 amino acids. The V and J ends lost 5 bases and 9 bases, in that order; junction bases with no gene match: 7. The CDR3 sequence is CASSPGQGKGEQFF. The CDR3 nucleotides read TGTGCCAGTAGTCCGGGACAGGGGAAAGGTGAGCAGTTCTTC.

V gene TRBV4-1 combines with J gene TRBJ2-5; D gene unclear. CDR3 length: 13 amino acids. Germline V gene lookup returns CDR1 MGHRA and CDR2 YSYEKL. The germline V and J ends were trimmed by 1 base and 7 bases, with 10 bases remaining between them. CDR3 region: CASSQGRYGTQYF. The CDR3 bases are TGCGCCAGCAGCCAAGGTCGTTACGGGACCCAGTACTTC.

This sequence joins TRBV5-4 and TRBJ1-1; D might be TRBD1 (6 bases). V was cut by 3 bases and J by 1 base, with 10 bases left in between. From germline, CDR1 is SGHNT and CDR2 YYREEE (reference sequence). The CDR3 has 14 residues. CDR3 protein: CASSWGGQNTEAFF. As DNA, the CDR3 is TGTGCCAGCAGCTGGGGGGGACAGAACACTGAAGCTTTCTTT.

The chain has TRBV9 and TRBJ1-1; weak D call: TRBD1 (6 bases). CDR1 SGDLS and CDR2 YYNGEE come from the germline V gene. V was trimmed by 3 bases and J by 3 bases, leaving 18 bases between them. CDR3 size: 16 residues. CDR3 bases: TGTGCCAGCAGCGCTACGACGGGAGGGGGAGACACTGAAGCTTTCTTT. Translating gives CASSATTGGGDTEAFF.

The gene calls are TRBV5-1 and TRBJ1-1, with TRBD1 matching 7 bases. V was clipped by 4 bases and J by 4 bases; unmatched bases: 1. The CDR3 length is 12 residues. Germline values: CDR1 SGHRS, CDR2 YFSETQ. The CDR3 DNA reads as TGCGCCAGCAGCCAGGGGGGCACTGAAGCTTTCTTT. It encodes CASSQGGTEAFF.